The 10 T cell receptor beta chains below come from one sample, sequenced in a study of blood T cell repertoires in COVID-19 (dated by TCRdb to 2018 to 2020). The library was obtained by the immunoSEQ multiplex PCR assay. TCRdb mirrors the immuneACCESS table, restricted to in-frame sequences. Some clones are absent from its copies; in checked studies, under half trace to an unresolved V gene, and the reason for the others is unknown. The sample table holds about 76,000 clones, of which roughly 85% were seen once. Around 7.9% of the sample rests with the top ten. Sequencing was performed on peripheral blood. The receptors shown here come from a man under 40 with acute or convalescent COVID-19.

The DNA for the CDR3 is TGTGCCAGCAGTTACTCGGGACATTACAGGGAGACCCAGTACTTC. It specifies CASSYSGHYRETQYF. The chain is built from TRBV6-5 and TRBJ2-5, with TRBD1 as a possible D gene (6 bases). The CDR3 length is 15 residues. Germline V gene sequence: CDR1 MNHEY, CDR2 SVGAGI. V lost 0 bases and J 5 bases, leaving 13 bases between the germline ends.

The chain is built from TRBV6-6 and TRBJ2-2; 10 bases fit TRBD1. The CDR3 totals 14 residues. Germline V gene data show CDR1 as MNHNY and CDR2 as SVGAGI (reference sequence). V was pared by 4 bases and J by 12 bases, with 8 bases of the junction left unmatched. The CDR3 sequence is CASSFGTGVPQLFF. The CDR3 bases are TGTGCCAGCAGTTTCGGGACAGGGGTTCCGCAGCTGTTTTTT.

V gene TRBV6-5 combines with J gene TRBJ2-7, with 7 bases identical to TRBD1. Germline lookup yields CDR1 MNHEY and CDR2 SVGAGI. This CDR3 contains 15 residues. Trimming at V came to 4 bases and at J to 4 bases, leaving 10 bases not matched to a gene. CDR3 sequence (DNA): TGTGCCAGCAGTTCCACAGGGGTGCCGGGGTACGAGCAGTACTTC. Translated, it gives CASSSTGVPGYEQYF.

The rearrangement uses TRBV7-9 and TRBJ2-5; maybe TRBD1 (6 bases). This CDR3 region has 14 residues. CDR1 is SEHNR and CDR2 is FQNEAQ in the germline V gene (reference sequence). The V end lost 1 base, the J end lost 3 bases, and 9 bases lay between the germline ends. This CDR3 is CASSLGTAKETQYF. Written as DNA, the CDR3 is TGTGCCAGCAGCTTAGGGACAGCTAAAGAGACCCAGTACTTC. Full variable domain (rest looked up from reference TRBV7-9 and TRBJ2-5): DTGVSQNPRHKITKRGQNVTFRCDPISEHNRLYWYRQTLGQGPEFLTYFQNEAQLEKSRLLSDRFSAERPKGSFSTLEIQRTEQGDSAMYLCASSLGTAKETQYFGPGTRLLVL.

This clone was recorded once. The V gene is TRBV6-2 or TRBV6-3, the J gene TRBJ1-2, with TRBD1 matching over 7 bases. The germline V gene has CDR1 MNHEY and CDR2 SVGEGT. The CDR3 is made up of 14 amino acids. The junction had 8 bases not matched to a gene; V was cut back by 5 bases and J by 5 bases. CDR3 in DNA: TGTGCCAGCAGTCCCGGGACAGCCACATATGGCTACACCTTC. Its translation is CASSPGTATYGYTF.

The chain employs TRBV7-8 and TRBJ2-2; TRBD1 matches 9 bases. This CDR3 spans 16 amino acids. Germline CDR1 is SGHVS and CDR2 is FQNEAQ. V gave up 10 bases and J gave up 6 bases; unmatched junction bases: 15. The CDR3 DNA sequence: TGTGCCACCTCGCCGGGACAGGGATTGATCTCCGGGGAGCTGTTTTTT. Its protein is CATSPGQGLISGELFF.

This clone has a handful of counts. V and J are TRBV5-1 and TRBJ2-7; TRBD1 matches at 7 bases. The CDR3 extends over 15 amino acids. In germline, CDR1 is SGHRS, CDR2 YFSETQ. J gave up 2 bases and V 4 bases, and 9 bases lay outside the gene matches. The CDR3 DNA sequence: TGCGCCAGCAGCGTACAGGGGAGTATCCCCTACGAGCAGTACTTC. It encodes CASSVQGSIPYEQYF. Using reference TRBV5-1 and TRBJ2-7 for the parts outside the CDR3, the full variable domain is KAGVTQTPRYLIKTRGQQVTLSCSPISGHRSVSWYQQTPGQGLQFLFEYFSETQRNKGNFPGRFSGRQFSNSRSEMNVSTLELGDSALYLCASSVQGSIPYEQYFGPGTRLTVT.

J is TRBJ2-5 and V is TRBV5-1; the D gene is possibly TRBD2 (6 bases). Deletions cut 0 bases from V and 2 bases from J, with 8 bases between. The CDR3 extends over 14 amino acids. Germline CDR1 reads SGHRS; CDR2 reads YFSETQ. CDR3 protein: CASSLAGGQETQYF. The DNA of the CDR3 is TGCGCCAGCAGCTTGGCCGGGGGACAAGAGACCCAGTACTTC. The variable domain in full, completed from reference TRBV5-1 and TRBJ2-5, reads KAGVTQTPRYLIKTRGQQVTLSCSPISGHRSVSWYQQTPGQGLQFLFEYFSETQRNKGNFPGRFSGRQFSNSRSEMNVSTLELGDSALYLCASSLAGGQETQYFGPGTRLLVL.

The chain uses TRBV19 and TRBJ2-6, with D possibly being TRBD1 (5 bases). The CDR3 consists of 15 residues. The V gene's germline CDR1 is LNHDA and CDR2 SQIVND (reference sequence). Trimming shortened V by 4 bases and J by 4 bases, and 11 bases separated the two germline ends. The CDR3 DNA reads as TGTGCCAGTAGTAAGCCAGGGATCGGGGCCAACGTCCTGACTTTC. This sequence encodes CASSKPGIGANVLTF.

The chain recombines TRBV11-2 with TRBJ1-2; 7 positions match TRBD1. Germline CDR1 and CDR2: SGHAT and FQNNGV. CDR3 size: 13 residues. The ends lost 5 bases at V and 4 bases at J; junction bases unmatched: 4. Here the CDR3 reads CASSPGQSYGYTF. CDR3 DNA sequence: TGTGCCAGCAGCCCGGGACAGTCCTATGGCTACACCTTC. Using reference TRBV11-2 and TRBJ1-2 for the parts outside the CDR3, the full variable domain is EAGVAQSPRYKIIEKRQSVAFWCNPISGHATLYWYQQILGQGPKLLIQFQNNGVVDDSQLPKDRFSAERLKGVDSTLKIQPAKLEDSAVYLCASSPGQSYGYTFGSGTRLTVV.